The clone carrying this T cell receptor beta chain was detected only a few times. What it binds is unknown. The source of the sample is a study of T-cell reconstitution after alpha-beta-depleted transplantation in children. Unique molecular identifiers tagged the TCRbeta library. Using its own MiXCR run on the PCR reads, TCRdb lists one record per CDR3 protein. The sample includes 530,000 or so distinct CDR3 sequences, 27% seen only once; the top ten take approximately 33%. Study-wide results and caveats: One year post-transplant, T-cell counts and diversity were largely derived from T cells produced anew.

V shed 6 bases, J shed 0 bases, and the junction held 14 bases outside the gene matches. The CDR3 totals 17 residues. The clonotype comes from a boy under three years old with Wiskott-Aldrich syndrome, due to receive a stem cell transplant. Sample: PBMCs, taken before TCRalphabeta/CD19-depleted stem cell transplant. J is TRBJ2-7 and V is TRBV12-3 or TRBV12-4; 7 bases fit TRBD1. The CDR3: CASSPGQSRPNSYEQYF. The CDR3 DNA sequence: TGTGCCAGCAGCCCGGGACAGTCCAGGCCAAACTCCTACGAGCAGTACTTC.